A single TCR beta chain is shown here with its context. The sample is drawn from a study of shared clonotypes between healthy human individuals. This CDR3 region has 16 residues. Germline V gene data show CDR1 as WSHSY and CDR2 as SAAADI. The trim removed 5 bases at V and 7 bases at J, leaving 16 bases unmatched. Naive CD8 cells, CD45RO-negative and positively selected for CCR7, excluded terminally differentiated effector memory CD45RA+ cells. The donors were adults (healthy and HIV-negative) with no recent acute infections or vaccinations. Assay execution proceeded at the deep level. The repertoire was sequenced with immunoSEQ multiplex PCR; TCRdb's copy has only in-frame clones and lacks some. The sample yields around 2,000,000 clones, around 96% seen once.

The clonotype originates from a man younger than 35 in good health. Sequencing was done on a sample of naive CD8+ T cells sorted from blood. The chain links TRBV10-2 to TRBJ1-2; TRBD1 matches 7 bases. Here the CDR3 DNA reads TGCGCCAGCAGTAGAAGTGACGAGGGGGCATCGATTGGCTACACCTTC. Its translation is CASSRSDEGASIGYTF.